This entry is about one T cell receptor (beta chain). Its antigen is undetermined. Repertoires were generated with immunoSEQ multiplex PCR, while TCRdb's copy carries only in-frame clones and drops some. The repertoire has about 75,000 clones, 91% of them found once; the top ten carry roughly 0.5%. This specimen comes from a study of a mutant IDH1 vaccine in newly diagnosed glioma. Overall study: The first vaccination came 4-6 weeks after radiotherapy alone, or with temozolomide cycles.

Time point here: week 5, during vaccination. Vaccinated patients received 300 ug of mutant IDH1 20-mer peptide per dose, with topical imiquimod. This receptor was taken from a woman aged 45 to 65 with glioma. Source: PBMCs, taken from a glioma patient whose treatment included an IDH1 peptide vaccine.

CDR3 in DNA: TGTGCCAGTAGTACCTCCATGGGGAGGGTCAATCAGCCCCAGCATTTT. It encodes CASSTSMGRVNQPQHF. The rearrangement links TRBV19 to TRBJ1-5, with D unclear. Germline-derived CDR1 and CDR2 are LNHDA and SQIVND (reference sequence). This CDR3 contains 16 residues. V was pared by 4 bases and J by 3 bases, with 16 bases between. Drawing the rest from reference TRBV19 and TRBJ1-5, the complete variable domain is DGGITQSPKYLFRKEGQNVTLSCEQNLNHDAMYWYRQDPGQGLRLIYYSQIVNDFQKGDIAEGYSVSREKKESFPLTVTSAQKNPTAFYLCASSTSMGRVNQPQHFGDGTRLSIL.